Listed below are T cell receptor beta chains from one sample, sequenced in a study of T cell responses to AZD1222 COVID-19 vaccine. Sequenced by immunoSEQ multiplex PCR; TCRdb stores in-frame clones only, minus some. The table has over 90,000 clones, roughly 84% seen once. Sequenced here: peripheral blood, sampled on day 0 of AZD1222 vaccination. The receptor set was obtained from an adult in good health. CDR3s leave out the opening cysteine and the closing phenylalanine or tryptophan. The listing skips clone size in some rows; elsewhere it reads once, few, many or a size class.

J gene	clone size	V gene	CDR3 protein
TRBJ1-1	-	TRBV7-2	ASSLAAPTEAF
TRBJ2-1	-	TRBV4-2	ASSQESTRSGDFSPF
TRBJ2-6	-	TRBV7-2	ASSQTPIPVLT
TRBJ2-5	-	TRBV29-1	SARQGASETQY
TRBJ1-3	-	TRBV5-5	ASSLAPGKGNTIY
TRBJ2-1	-	TRBV14	ASSTSGGARNEQF
TRBJ2-5	-	TRBV27	ASSFSSGRGWETQY
TRBJ1-2	-	TRBV3-1/TRBV3-2	ASSHDRREHNYGYT
TRBJ2-2	-	TRBV9	ASSPGPNTGELF
TRBJ1-5	few	TRBV6-2/TRBV6-3	ASSYTREGPQH
TRBJ2-1	-	TRBV5-4	ASSLKAVTYEQF
TRBJ2-5	-	TRBV27	ASSHRGGETQY
TRBJ2-1	-	TRBV24-1	ATSDLRPGGTTYNEQF
TRBJ1-2	-	TRBV5-1	ASSGTGGLGYGYT
TRBJ2-7	-	TRBV5-4	ASSLALTGTSGYEQY
TRBJ1-3	-	TRBV24-1	ATSLPGQSENTIY
TRBJ2-1	-	TRBV24-1	ATSDQGTSGRPEQF
TRBJ1-2	-	TRBV5-5	ASSLPLYGYT
TRBJ2-7	-	TRBV2	ASSPFYEQY
TRBJ2-7	-	TRBV7-9	ASSSTTGGARY
TRBJ1-3	-	TRBV7-9	ASSLYQGSGNTIY
TRBJ1-4	few	TRBV6-1	ASSENLGTYATNEKLF
TRBJ1-4	-	TRBV4-1	ASSQERSRPLNEKLF
TRBJ1-2	many	TRBV7-2	ASSLEGGGSTT
TRBJ1-2	-	TRBV5-6	ASRSGMNYGYT
TRBJ2-4	-	TRBV7-8	ASSYSLPVGSYIQY
TRBJ2-2	-	TRBV5-4	ASSLRGESRAGELF
TRBJ2-7	-	TRBV21-1	ALSGTGNYEQY
TRBJ1-2	-	TRBV19	ASSISNYGYT
TRBJ1-2	-	TRBV9	ASSPQGARGGYT
TRBJ2-2	-	TRBV10-3	AISESTQTGELF
TRBJ2-1	-	TRBV7-8	ASSLGSYNEQF
TRBJ1-3	-	TRBV7-9	ASSPTRGLAGNTIY
TRBJ1-2	-	TRBV9	ASSLRDQGNYGYT
TRBJ1-2	-	TRBV5-1	ASSLGSPLRHT
TRBJ1-1	-	TRBV7-8	ASSLRRWKGANTEAF
TRBJ2-7	-	TRBV11-3	ASTGPDSYEQY
TRBJ2-7	-	TRBV11-3	ASSLLGFEQY
TRBJ2-2	-	TRBV5-8	ASSVGPSARTGELF
TRBJ1-5	-	TRBV5-6	ASSLATDRYQPQH
TRBJ2-7	few	TRBV15	ATSRDRGYEQY
TRBJ1-5	-	TRBV19	ASQGNSNQPQH
TRBJ1-1	-	TRBV3-1/TRBV3-2	ASSQSSLMTEAF
TRBJ2-5	-	TRBV4-2	ASSQDGTRRQETQY
TRBJ1-1	-	TRBV5-1	ASLALAEAF
TRBJ1-1	-	TRBV7-2	ASSLRAPTEAF
TRBJ2-1	-	TRBV11-3	ASSLMNEQF